The clone carrying this TCR beta chain occurred a few times. What it recognizes is unknown. RNA transcripts provided the source from which TCR beta CDR3 regions were amplified. In the first-round RT-PCR of the TCR CDR3, the HTBI primer set was used. TCRdb called the multiplex PCR reads again in MiXCR, with one record for every CDR3 protein. Counted here are over 300,000 distinct CDR3 sequences, about 15% occurring once; the ten biggest clones make up 11%. The data belong to a study of T cells in Graves' hyperthyroidism and ophthalmopathy. Background on the study: Blood was drawn when the patient was first diagnosed and still untreated. Whole-study findings and limits: Among thyroid clonotypes expanded above 0.001, most also appeared in blood.

The CDR3 spans 15 residues. Germline values: CDR1 SGHDN, CDR2 FVKESK. V shed 4 bases and J shed 2 bases, with 15 bases lying between them. Diagnosis relied on clinical symptoms, serum thyroxine and TRAb, thyroid ultrasound and orbital computed tomography. Fresh peripheral blood, less than 11 ml of it, supplied the PBMCs. The chain employs TRBV14 and TRBJ2-7, with D tentatively TRBD2 (6 bases). The specimen was blood. This TCR was sampled from a woman aged 60-70 years with Graves' hyperthyroidism. The CDR3 protein is CASSPLEGIPYEQYF. The CDR3 DNA follows: TGTGCCAGCAGCCCATTGGAGGGAATCCCCTACGAGCAGTACTTC.